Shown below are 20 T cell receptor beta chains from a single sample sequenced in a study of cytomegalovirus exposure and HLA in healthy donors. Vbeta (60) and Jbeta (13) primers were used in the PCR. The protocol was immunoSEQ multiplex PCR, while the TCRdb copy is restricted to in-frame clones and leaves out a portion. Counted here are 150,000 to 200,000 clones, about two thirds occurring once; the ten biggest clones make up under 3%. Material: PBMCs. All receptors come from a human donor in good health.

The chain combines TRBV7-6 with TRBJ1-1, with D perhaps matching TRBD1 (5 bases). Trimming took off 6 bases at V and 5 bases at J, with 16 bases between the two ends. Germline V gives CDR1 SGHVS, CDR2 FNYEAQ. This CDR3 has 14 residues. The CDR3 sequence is CASRRGGELTEAFF. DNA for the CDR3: TGTGCCAGCAGGCGGGGGGGGGAGCTGACTGAAGCTTTCTTT. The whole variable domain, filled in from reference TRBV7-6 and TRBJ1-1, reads GAGVSQSPRYKVTKRGQDVALRCDPISGHVSLYWYRQALGQGPEFLTYFNYEAQQDKSGLPNDRFSAERPEGSISTLTIQRTEQRDSAMYRCASRRGGELTEAFFGQGTRLTVV.

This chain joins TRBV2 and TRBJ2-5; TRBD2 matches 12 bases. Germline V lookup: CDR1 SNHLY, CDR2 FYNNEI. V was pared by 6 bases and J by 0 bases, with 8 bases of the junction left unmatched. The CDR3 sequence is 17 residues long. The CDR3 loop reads CASSMTSGGNHQETQYF. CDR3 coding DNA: TGTGCCAGCAGCATGACTAGCGGGGGCAACCACCAAGAGACCCAGTACTTC.

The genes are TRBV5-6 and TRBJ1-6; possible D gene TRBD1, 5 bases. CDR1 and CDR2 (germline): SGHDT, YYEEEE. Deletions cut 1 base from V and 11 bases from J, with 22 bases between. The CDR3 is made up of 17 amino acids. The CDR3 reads CASSLRWAGGSEAPLHF. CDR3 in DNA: TGTGCCAGCAGCTTGAGGTGGGCCGGGGGTAGTGAGGCACCCCTCCACTTT.

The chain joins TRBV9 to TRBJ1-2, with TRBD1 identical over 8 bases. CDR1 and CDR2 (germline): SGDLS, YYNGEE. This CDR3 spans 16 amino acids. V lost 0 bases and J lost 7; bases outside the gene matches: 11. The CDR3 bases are TGTGCCAGCAGCGTAGCTACTGTGGCAGGGGGCGGTGGCTACACCTTC. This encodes CASSVATVAGGGGYTF.

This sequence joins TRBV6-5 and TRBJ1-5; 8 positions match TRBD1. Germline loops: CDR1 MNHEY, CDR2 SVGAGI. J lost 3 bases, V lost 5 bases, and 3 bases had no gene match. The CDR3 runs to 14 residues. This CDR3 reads CASSTGGYNQPQHF. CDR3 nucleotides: TGTGCCAGCAGTACAGGGGGGTACAATCAGCCCCAGCATTTT.

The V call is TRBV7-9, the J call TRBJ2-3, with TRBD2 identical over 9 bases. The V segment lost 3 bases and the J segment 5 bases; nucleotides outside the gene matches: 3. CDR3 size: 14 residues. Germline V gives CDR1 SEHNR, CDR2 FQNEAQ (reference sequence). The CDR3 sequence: CASSLTSGLDTQYF. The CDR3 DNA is TGTGCCAGCAGCTTGACTAGCGGCTTAGATACGCAGTATTTT.

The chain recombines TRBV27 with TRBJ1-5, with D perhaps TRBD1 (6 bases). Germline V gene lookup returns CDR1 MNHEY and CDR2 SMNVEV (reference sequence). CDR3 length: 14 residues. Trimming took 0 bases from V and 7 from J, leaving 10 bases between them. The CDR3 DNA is TGTGCCAGCAGTTTATCGAGCAGGGGACAGCCCCAGCATTTT. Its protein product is CASSLSSRGQPQHF.

CDR3 nucleotide sequence: TGTGCCTTGACTAGGACGGCTAACACCGGGGAGCTGTTTTTT. Its translation: CALTRTANTGELFF. The chain is built from TRBV30 and TRBJ2-2; maybe TRBD2 (6 bases). The CDR3 is 14 amino acids. CDR1 and CDR2 (germline): GTSNPN, SVGIG (reference sequence). Trimming cost V 7 bases and J 2 bases, with 14 bases left between them. Using reference TRBV30 and TRBJ2-2 for the parts outside the CDR3, the full variable domain is SQTIHQWPATLVQPVGSPLSLECTVEGTSNPNLYWYRQAAGRGLQLLFYSVGIGQISSEVPQNLSASRPQDRQFILSSKKLLLSDSGFYLCALTRTANTGELFFGEGSRLTVL.

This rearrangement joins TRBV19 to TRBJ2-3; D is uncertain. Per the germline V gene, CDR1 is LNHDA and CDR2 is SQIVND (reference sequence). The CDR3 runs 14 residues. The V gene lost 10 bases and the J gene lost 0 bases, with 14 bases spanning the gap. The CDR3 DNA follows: TGTGCCACTCAACCCCGAGGAAGCACAGATACGCAGTATTTT. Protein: CATQPRGSTDTQYF. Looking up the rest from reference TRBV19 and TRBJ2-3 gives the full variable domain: DGGITQSPKYLFRKEGQNVTLSCEQNLNHDAMYWYRQDPGQGLRLIYYSQIVNDFQKGDIAEGYSVSREKKESFPLTVTSAQKNPTAFYLCATQPRGSTDTQYFGPGTRLTVL.

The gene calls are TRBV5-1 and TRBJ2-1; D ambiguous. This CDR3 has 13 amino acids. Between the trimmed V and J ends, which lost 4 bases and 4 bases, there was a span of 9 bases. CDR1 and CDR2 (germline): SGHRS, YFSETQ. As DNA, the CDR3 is TGCGCCAGCAGCGGTGGCGGTTACAATGAGCAGTTCTTC. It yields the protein CASSGGGYNEQFF.

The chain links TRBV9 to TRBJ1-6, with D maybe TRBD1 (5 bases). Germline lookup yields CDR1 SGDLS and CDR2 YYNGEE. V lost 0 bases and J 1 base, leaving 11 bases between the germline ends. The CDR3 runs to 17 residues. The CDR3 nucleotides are TGTGCCAGCAGCGTAGAAGGAGGGGAGTCCTATAATTCACCCCTCCACTTT. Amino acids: CASSVEGGESYNSPLHF.

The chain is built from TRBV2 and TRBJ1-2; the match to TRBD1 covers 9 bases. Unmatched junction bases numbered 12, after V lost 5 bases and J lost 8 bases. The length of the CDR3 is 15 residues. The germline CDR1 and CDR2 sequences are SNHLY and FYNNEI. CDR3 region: CASSREGGQGRGYTF. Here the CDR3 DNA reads TGTGCCAGCAGTAGAGAAGGAGGACAGGGGAGAGGCTACACCTTC.

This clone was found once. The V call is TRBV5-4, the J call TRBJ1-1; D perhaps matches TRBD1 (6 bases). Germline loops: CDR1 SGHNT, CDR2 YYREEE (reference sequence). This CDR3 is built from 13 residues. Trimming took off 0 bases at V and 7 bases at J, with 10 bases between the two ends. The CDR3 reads CASSLDQQGEAFF. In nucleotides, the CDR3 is TGTGCCAGCAGCTTGGACCAACAGGGTGAAGCTTTCTTT.

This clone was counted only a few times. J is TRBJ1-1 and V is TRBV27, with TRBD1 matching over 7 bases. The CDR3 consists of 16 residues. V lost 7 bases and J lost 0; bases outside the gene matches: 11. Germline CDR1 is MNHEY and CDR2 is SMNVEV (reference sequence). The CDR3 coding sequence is TGTGCCAGCACCCCGACAGGGAGGTCAATGAACACTGAAGCTTTCTTT. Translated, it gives CASTPTGRSMNTEAFF.

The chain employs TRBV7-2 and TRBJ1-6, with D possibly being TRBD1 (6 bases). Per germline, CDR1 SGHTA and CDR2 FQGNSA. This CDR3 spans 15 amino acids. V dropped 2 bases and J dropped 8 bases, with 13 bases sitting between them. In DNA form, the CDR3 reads TGTGCCAGCAGCTTACAGGGGAAGGGCTATTCACCCCTCCACTTT. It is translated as CASSLQGKGYSPLHF.

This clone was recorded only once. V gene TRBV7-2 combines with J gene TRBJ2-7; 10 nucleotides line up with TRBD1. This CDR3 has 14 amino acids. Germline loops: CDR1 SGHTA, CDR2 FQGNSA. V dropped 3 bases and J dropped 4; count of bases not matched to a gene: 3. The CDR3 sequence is CASSLGQGLYEQYF. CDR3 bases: TGTGCCAGCAGCTTGGGACAGGGGCTATACGAGCAGTACTTC.

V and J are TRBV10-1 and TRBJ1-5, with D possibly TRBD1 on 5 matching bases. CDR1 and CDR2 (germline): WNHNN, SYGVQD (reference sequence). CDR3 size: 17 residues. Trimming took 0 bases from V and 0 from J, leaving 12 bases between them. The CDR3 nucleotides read TGCGCCAGCAGTGAGTCGGGGCGACATAATAGCAATCAGCCCCAGCATTTT. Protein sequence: CASSESGRHNSNQPQHF.

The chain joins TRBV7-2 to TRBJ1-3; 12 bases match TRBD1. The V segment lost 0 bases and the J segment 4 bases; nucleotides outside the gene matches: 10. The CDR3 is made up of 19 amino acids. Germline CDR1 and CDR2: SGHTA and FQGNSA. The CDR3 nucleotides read TGTGCCAGCAGCTTAGCTCGGTTGGGGGACAGGGGGCTCGGAAACACCATATATTTT. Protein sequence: CASSLARLGDRGLGNTIYF.

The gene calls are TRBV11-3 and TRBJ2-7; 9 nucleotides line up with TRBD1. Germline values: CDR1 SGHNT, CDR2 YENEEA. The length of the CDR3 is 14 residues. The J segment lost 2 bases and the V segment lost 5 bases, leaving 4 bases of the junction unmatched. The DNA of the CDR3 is TGTGCCAGCAGCAAAGGACAGGGGCCCTACGAGCAGTACTTC. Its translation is CASSKGQGPYEQYF.

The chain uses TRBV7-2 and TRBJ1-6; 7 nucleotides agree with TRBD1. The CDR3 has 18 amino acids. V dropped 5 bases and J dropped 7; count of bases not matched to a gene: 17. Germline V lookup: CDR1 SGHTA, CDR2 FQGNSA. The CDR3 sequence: CASSPQGQSPTYNSPLHF. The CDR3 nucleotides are TGTGCCAGCAGCCCACAGGGACAGTCCCCAACGTACAATTCACCCCTCCACTTT. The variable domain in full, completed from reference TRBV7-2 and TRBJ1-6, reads GAGVSQSPSNKVTEKGKDVELRCDPISGHTALYWYRQSLGQGLEFLIYFQGNSAPDKSGLPSDRFSAERTGGSVSTLTIQRTQQEDSAVYLCASSPQGQSPTYNSPLHFGNGTRLTVT.